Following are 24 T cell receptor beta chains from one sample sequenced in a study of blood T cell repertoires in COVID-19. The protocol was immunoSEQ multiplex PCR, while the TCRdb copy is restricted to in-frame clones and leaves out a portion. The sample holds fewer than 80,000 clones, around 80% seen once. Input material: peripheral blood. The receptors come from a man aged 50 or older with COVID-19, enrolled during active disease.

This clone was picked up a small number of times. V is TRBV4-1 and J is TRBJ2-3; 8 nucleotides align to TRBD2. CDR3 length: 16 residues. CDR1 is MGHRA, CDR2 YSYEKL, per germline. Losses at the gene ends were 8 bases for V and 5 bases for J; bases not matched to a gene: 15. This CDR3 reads CASLPGIGGAGDTQYF. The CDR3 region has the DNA TGCGCCAGCCTACCCGGGATCGGGGGGGCGGGAGATACGCAGTATTTT.

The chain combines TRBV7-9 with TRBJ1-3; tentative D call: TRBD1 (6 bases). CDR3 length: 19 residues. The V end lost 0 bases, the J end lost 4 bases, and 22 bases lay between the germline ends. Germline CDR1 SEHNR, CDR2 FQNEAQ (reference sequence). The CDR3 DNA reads TGTGCCAGCAGCTTAGCGGGGCAGGGGTATCGGGTTCGAGGAAACACCATATATTTT. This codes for CASSLAGQGYRVRGNTIYF.

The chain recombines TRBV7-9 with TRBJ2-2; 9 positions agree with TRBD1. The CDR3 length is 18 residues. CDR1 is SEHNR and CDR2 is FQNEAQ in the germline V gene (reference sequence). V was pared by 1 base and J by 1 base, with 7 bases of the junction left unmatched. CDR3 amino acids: CASSLVFWDRVNTGELFF. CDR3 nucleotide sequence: TGTGCCAGCAGCTTAGTCTTTTGGGACAGGGTGAACACCGGGGAGCTGTTTTTT.

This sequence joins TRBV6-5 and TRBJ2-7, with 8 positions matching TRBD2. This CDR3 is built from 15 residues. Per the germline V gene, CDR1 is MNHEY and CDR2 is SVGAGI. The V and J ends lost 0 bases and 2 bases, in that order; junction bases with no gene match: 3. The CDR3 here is CASSYSTSGTYEQYF. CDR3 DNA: TGTGCCAGCAGTTACTCAACTAGCGGTACCTACGAGCAGTACTTC.

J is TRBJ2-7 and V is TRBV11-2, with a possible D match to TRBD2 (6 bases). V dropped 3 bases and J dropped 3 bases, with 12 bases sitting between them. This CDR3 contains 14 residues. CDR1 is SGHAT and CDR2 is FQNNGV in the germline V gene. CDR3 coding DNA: TGTGCCAGCAGCTTCTCGGGGGTCAACTACGAGCAGTACTTC. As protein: CASSFSGVNYEQYF.

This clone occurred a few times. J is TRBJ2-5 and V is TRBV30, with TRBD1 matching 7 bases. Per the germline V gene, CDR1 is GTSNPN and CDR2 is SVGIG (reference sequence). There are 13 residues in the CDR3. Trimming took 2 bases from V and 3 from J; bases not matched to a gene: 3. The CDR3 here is CAWSLGQKETQYF. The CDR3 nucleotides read TGTGCCTGGAGTTTGGGACAGAAAGAGACCCAGTACTTC. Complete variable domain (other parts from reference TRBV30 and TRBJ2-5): SQTIHQWPATLVQPVGSPLSLECTVEGTSNPNLYWYRQAAGRGLQLLFYSVGIGQISSEVPQNLSASRPQDRQFILSSKKLLLSDSGFYLCAWSLGQKETQYFGPGTRLLVL.

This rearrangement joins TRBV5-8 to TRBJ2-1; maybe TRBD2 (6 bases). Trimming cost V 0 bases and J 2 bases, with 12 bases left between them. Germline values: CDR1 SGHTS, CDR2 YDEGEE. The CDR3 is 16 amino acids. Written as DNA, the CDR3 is TGTGCCAGCAGCTTGGGGGGCCGGGGGACCTACAATGAGCAGTTCTTC. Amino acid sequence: CASSLGGRGTYNEQFF.

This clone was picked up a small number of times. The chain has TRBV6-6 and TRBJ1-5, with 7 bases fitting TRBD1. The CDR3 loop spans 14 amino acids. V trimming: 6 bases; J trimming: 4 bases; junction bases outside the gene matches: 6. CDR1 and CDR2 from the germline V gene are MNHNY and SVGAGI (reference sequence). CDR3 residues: CASRDPGGNQPQHF. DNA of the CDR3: TGTGCCAGCAGGGACCCAGGGGGAAATCAGCCCCAGCATTTT.

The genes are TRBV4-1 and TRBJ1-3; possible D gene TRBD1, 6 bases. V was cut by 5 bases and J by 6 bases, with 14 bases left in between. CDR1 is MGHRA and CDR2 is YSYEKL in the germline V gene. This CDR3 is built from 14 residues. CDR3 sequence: CASSSNRVENTIYF. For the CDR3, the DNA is TGCGCCAGCAGCAGCAACAGGGTTGAAAACACCATATATTTT.

CDR3 loop: CAISQGSEAFF. The CDR3 DNA sequence: TGTGCCATCAGCCAGGGGAGTGAAGCTTTCTTT. The chain has TRBV10-3 and TRBJ1-1; TRBD1 is a possible D gene (6 bases). The germline V gene encodes CDR1 ENHRY and CDR2 SYGVKD. V gave up 6 bases and J gave up 7 bases, with 9 bases separating them. The CDR3 totals 11 residues.

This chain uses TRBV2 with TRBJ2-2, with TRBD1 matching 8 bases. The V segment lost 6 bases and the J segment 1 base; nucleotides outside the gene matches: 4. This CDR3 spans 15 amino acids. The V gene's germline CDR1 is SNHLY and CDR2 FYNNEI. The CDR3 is CASRSGTGNTGELFF. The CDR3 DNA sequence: TGTGCCAGCAGATCCGGGACAGGGAACACCGGGGAGCTGTTTTTT. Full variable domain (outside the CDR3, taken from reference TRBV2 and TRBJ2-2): EPEVTQTPSHQVTQMGQEVILRCVPISNHLYFYWYRQILGQKVEFLVSFYNNEISEKSEIFDDQFSVERPDGSNFTLKIRSTKLEDSAMYFCASRSGTGNTGELFFGEGSRLTVL.

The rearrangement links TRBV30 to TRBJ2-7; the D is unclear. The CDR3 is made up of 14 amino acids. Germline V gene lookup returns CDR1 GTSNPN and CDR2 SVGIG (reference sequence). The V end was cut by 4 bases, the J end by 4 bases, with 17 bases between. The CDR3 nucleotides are TGTGCCTGGATCCCCCTGAGAGGTGGTTACGAGCAGTACTTC. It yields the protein CAWIPLRGGYEQYF.

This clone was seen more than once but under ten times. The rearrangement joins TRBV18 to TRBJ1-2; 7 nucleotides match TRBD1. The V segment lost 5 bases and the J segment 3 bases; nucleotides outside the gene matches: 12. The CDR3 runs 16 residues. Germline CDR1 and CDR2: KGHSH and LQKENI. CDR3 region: CASSEVAGQVDYGYTF. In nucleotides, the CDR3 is TGTGCCAGCTCAGAAGTGGCCGGACAGGTGGACTATGGCTACACCTTC.

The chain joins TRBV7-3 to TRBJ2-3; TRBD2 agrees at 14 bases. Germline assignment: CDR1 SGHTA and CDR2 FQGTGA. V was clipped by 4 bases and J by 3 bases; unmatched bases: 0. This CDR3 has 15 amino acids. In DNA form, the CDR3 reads TGTGCCAGCAGCTGGACTAGCGGGGGGACAGATACGCAGTATTTT. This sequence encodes CASSWTSGGTDTQYF. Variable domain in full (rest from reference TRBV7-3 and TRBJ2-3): GAGVSQTPSNKVTEKGKYVELRCDPISGHTALYWYRQSLGQGPEFLIYFQGTGAADDSGLPNDRFFAVRPEGSVSTLKIQRTERGDSAVYLCASSWTSGGTDTQYFGPGTRLTVL.

The CDR3 spells CASSLQGVAADTQYF. CDR3 nucleotide sequence: TGTGCCAGCAGCTTACAGGGGGTAGCCGCAGATACGCAGTATTTT. The rearrangement uses TRBV7-9 and TRBJ2-3; 7 bases are a match to TRBD1. CDR1 and CDR2 (germline): SEHNR, FQNEAQ (reference sequence). The CDR3 has 15 amino acids. Trimming at V came to 2 bases and at J to 4 bases, leaving 6 bases not matched to a gene.

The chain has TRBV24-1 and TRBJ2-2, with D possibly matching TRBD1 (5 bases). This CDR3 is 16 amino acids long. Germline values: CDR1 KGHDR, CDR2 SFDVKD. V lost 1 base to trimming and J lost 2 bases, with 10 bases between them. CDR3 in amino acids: CATSDLGARNTGELFF. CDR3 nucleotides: TGTGCCACCAGTGATTTAGGGGCCCGAAACACCGGGGAGCTGTTTTTT.

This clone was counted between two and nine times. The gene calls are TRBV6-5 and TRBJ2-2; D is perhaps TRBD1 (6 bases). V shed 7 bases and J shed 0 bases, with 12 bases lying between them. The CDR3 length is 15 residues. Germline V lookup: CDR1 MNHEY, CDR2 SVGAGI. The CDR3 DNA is TGTGCCAGCAAATCGGGGACATCGAACACCGGGGAGCTGTTTTTT. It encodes CASKSGTSNTGELFF.

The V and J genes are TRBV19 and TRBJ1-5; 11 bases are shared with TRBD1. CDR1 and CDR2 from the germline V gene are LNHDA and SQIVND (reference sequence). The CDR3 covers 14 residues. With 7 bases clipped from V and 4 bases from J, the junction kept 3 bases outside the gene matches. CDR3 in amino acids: CASTDRGLNQPQHF. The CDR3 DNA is TGTGCCAGTACGGACAGGGGGCTAAATCAGCCCCAGCATTTT.

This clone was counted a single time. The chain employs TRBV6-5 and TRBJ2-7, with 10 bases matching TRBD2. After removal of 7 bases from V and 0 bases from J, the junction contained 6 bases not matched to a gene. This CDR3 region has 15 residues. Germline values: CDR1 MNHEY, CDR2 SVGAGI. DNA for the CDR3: TGTGCCAGCAAGATAGCGGGGGGCGTCTCCTACGAGCAGTACTTC. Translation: CASKIAGGVSYEQYF.

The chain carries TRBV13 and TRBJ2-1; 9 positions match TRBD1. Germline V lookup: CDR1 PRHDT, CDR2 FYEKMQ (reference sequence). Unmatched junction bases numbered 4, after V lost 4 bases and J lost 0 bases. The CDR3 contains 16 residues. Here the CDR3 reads CASSYRGRDSYNEQFF. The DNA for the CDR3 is TGTGCCAGCAGCTACAGGGGGCGAGACTCCTACAATGAGCAGTTCTTC.

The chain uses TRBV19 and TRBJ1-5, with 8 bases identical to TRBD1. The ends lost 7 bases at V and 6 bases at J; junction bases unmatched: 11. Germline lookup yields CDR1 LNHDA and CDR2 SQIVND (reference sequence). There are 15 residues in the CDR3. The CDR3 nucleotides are TGTGCCAGTACCCTGGGACAGGTTCCATCTCAGCCCCAGCATTTT. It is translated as CASTLGQVPSQPQHF.

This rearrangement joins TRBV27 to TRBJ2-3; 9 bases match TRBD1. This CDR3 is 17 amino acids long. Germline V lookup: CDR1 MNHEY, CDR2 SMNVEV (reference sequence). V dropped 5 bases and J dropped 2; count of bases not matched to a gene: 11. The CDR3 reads CASSNQRGTGHTDTQYF. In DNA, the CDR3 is TGTGCCAGCAGTAACCAGCGAGGGACAGGGCACACAGATACGCAGTATTTT.

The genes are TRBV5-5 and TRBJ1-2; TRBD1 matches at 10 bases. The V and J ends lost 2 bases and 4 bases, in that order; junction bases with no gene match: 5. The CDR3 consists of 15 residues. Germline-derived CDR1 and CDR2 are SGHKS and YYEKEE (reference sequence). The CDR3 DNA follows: TGTGCCAGCAGCTTAAGACAGGGGGCAGCCTATGGCTACACCTTC. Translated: CASSLRQGAAYGYTF.

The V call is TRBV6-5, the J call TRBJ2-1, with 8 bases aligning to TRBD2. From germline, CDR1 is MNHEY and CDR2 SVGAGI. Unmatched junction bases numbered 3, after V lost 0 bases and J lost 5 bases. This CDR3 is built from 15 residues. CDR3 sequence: CASSYSTSAHNEQFF. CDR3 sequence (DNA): TGTGCCAGCAGTTACTCGACTAGCGCCCACAATGAGCAGTTCTTC.